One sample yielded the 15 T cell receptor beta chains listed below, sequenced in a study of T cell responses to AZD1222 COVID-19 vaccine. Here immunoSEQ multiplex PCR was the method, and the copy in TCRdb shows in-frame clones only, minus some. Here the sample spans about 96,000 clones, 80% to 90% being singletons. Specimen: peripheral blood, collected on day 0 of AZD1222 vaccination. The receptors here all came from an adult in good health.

CDR3 in amino acids: CASSPGLAANTGELFF. In DNA, the CDR3 is TGTGCCAGCAGCCCCGGACTAGCGGCCAACACCGGGGAGCTGTTTTTT. The rearrangement uses TRBV9 and TRBJ2-2, with 10 bases that match TRBD2. Germline CDR1 and CDR2: SGDLS and YYNGEE. The V gene end was trimmed by 4 bases and the J gene end by 2 bases; junction bases not matched to a gene: 5. This CDR3 is built from 16 residues.

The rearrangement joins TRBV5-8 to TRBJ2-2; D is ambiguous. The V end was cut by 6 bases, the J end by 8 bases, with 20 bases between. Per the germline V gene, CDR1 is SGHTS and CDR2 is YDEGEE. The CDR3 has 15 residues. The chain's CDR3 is CASIFLLRAGGELFF. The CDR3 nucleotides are TGTGCCAGCATCTTTCTCCTCCGCGCTGGAGGGGAGCTGTTTTTT.

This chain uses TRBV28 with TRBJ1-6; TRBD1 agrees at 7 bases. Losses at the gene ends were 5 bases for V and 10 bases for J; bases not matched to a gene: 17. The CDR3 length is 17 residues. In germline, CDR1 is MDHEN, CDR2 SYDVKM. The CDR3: CASSPPKSGRGASPLHF. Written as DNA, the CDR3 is TGTGCCAGCAGTCCCCCAAAGTCGGGCAGGGGGGCCTCACCCCTCCACTTT.

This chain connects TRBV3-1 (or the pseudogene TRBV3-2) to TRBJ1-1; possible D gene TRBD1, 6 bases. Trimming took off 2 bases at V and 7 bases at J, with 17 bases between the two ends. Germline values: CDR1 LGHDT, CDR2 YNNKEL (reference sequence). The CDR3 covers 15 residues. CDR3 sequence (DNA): TGTGCCAGCAGCCAACGTACAGGGTTGTGGGGTGAAGCTTTCTTT. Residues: CASSQRTGLWGEAFF.

CDR3 sequence (DNA): TGTGCCAGCAGTTTTGACTCCTATTCCAAGGCGAACACCGGGGAGCTGTTTTTT. This gives the protein CASSFDSYSKANTGELFF. The chain carries TRBV28 and TRBJ2-2, with unresolved D. V shed 3 bases and J shed 0 bases, with 17 bases lying between them. There are 18 residues in the CDR3. CDR1 MDHEN and CDR2 SYDVKM come from the germline V gene.

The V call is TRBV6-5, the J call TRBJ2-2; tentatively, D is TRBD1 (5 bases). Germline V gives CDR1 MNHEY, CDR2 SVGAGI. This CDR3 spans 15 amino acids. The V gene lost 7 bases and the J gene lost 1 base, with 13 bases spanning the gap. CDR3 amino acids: CASTRTFENTGELFF. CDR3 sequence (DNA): TGTGCCAGCACCAGGACATTTGAGAACACCGGGGAGCTGTTTTTT.

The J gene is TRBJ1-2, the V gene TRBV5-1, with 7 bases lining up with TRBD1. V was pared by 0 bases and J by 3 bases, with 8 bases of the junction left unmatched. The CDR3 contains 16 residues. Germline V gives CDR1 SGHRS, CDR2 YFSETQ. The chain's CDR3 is CASSLAGTATYYGYTF. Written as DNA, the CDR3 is TGCGCCAGCAGCTTGGCCGGGACAGCAACTTACTATGGCTACACCTTC. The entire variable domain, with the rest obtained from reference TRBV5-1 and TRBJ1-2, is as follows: KAGVTQTPRYLIKTRGQQVTLSCSPISGHRSVSWYQQTPGQGLQFLFEYFSETQRNKGNFPGRFSGRQFSNSRSEMNVSTLELGDSALYLCASSLAGTATYYGYTFGSGTRLTVV.

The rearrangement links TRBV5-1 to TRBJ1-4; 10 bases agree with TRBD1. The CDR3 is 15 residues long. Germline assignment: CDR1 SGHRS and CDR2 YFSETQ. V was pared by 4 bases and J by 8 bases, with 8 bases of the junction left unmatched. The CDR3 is CASSQTGTGDEKLFF. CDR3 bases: TGCGCCAGCAGCCAGACCGGGACAGGGGACGAAAAACTGTTTTTT.

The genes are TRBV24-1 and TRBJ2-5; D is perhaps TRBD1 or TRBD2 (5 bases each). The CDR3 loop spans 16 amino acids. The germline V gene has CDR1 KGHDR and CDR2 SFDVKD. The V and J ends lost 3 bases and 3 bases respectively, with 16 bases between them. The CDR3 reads CATSDATGTDKETQYF. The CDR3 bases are TGTGCCACCAGTGATGCAACCGGGACGGACAAAGAGACCCAGTACTTC.

CDR3 DNA sequence: TGCGCCAGCAGCTTTGGGGGAGCCTACGAGCAGTACTTC. Translated, it gives CASSFGGAYEQYF. The chain employs TRBV5-1 and TRBJ2-7; TRBD1 or TRBD2 may be the D gene (5 bases each). Germline V gene data show CDR1 as SGHRS and CDR2 as YFSETQ. CDR3 length equals 13 residues. V lost 2 bases, J lost 2 bases, and 8 bases lay in between.

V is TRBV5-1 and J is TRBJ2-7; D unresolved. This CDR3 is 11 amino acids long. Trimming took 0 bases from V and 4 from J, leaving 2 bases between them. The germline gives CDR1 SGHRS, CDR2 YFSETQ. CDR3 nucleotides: TGCGCCAGCAGCTTGGAATACGAGCAGTACTTC. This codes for CASSLEYEQYF. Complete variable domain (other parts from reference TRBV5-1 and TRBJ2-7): KAGVTQTPRYLIKTRGQQVTLSCSPISGHRSVSWYQQTPGQGLQFLFEYFSETQRNKGNFPGRFSGRQFSNSRSEMNVSTLELGDSALYLCASSLEYEQYFGPGTRLTVT.

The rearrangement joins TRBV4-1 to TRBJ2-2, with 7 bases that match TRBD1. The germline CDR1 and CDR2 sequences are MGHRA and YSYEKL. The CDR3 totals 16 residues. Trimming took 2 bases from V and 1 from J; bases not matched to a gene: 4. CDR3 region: CASSQKGTENTGELFF. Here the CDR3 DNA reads TGCGCCAGCAGCCAAAAAGGGACAGAGAACACCGGGGAGCTGTTTTTT.

CDR3: CSASGTGGIYTEAFF. The CDR3 DNA follows: TGCAGCGCCTCAGGGACGGGGGGGATATACACTGAAGCTTTCTTT. The V and J genes are TRBV29-1 and TRBJ1-1; maybe TRBD1 (5 bases). The CDR3 spans 15 residues. CDR1 SQVTM and CDR2 ANQGSEA come from the germline V gene. V shed 7 bases and J shed 3 bases, with 21 bases lying between them.

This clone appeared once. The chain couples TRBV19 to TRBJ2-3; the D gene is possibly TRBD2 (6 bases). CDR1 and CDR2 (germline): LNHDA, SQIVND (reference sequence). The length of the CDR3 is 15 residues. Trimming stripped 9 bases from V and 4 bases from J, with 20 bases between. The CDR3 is CASQPFTGGPDTQYF. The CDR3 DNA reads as TGTGCCAGCCAGCCCTTCACCGGGGGTCCAGATACGCAGTATTTT.

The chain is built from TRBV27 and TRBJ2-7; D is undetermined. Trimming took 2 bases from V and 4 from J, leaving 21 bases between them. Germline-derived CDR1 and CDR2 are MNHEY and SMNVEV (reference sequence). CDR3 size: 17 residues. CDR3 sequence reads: CASSLRVGLGVPYEQYF. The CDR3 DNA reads TGTGCCAGCAGTTTAAGGGTGGGCCTTGGGGTCCCTTACGAGCAGTACTTC.